The 5 T cell receptor beta chains presented below share a single source sample, sequenced in a study of cytomegalovirus exposure and HLA in healthy donors. The PCR employed 60 Vbeta primers together with 13 Jbeta primers. Some clones are missing from TCRdb's copy, which holds only in-frame ones; the method was immunoSEQ multiplex PCR. Its table lists roughly 65,000 clones. Sequencing was done on a sample of PBMCs. These receptor sequences come from a boy younger than 18 in good health and CMV-seronegative.

This chain connects TRBV30 to TRBJ2-7; 7 bases line up with TRBD1. V trimming: 4 bases; J trimming: 6 bases; junction bases outside the gene matches: 6. Germline CDR1 GTSNPN, CDR2 SVGIG (reference sequence). The CDR3 has 12 amino acids. CDR3 protein: CAWTDRASEQYF. The CDR3 region has the DNA TGTGCCTGGACCGACAGGGCTAGCGAGCAGTACTTC. The variable domain in full, completed from reference TRBV30 and TRBJ2-7, reads SQTIHQWPATLVQPVGSPLSLECTVEGTSNPNLYWYRQAAGRGLQLLFYSVGIGQISSEVPQNLSASRPQDRQFILSSKKLLLSDSGFYLCAWTDRASEQYFGPGTRLTVT.

The chain is built from TRBV9 and TRBJ2-3, with 9 nucleotides matching TRBD1. The CDR3 totals 19 residues. Germline-derived CDR1 and CDR2 are SGDLS and YYNGEE. J lost 0 bases, V lost 4 bases, and 15 bases had no gene match. The CDR3 region has the DNA TGTGCCAGCAGCCACCATACGCGACAGGGGGTCCATAGCACAGATACGCAGTATTTT. Translating gives CASSHHTRQGVHSTDTQYF.

The CDR3 region has the DNA TGCGCCAGCAGATCTGACAGAAACACTGAAGCTTTCTTT. This gives the protein CASRSDRNTEAFF. The chain combines TRBV5-1 with TRBJ1-1; D is possibly TRBD1 (5 bases). The CDR3 has 13 amino acids. CDR1 is SGHRS and CDR2 is YFSETQ in the germline V gene. Between the trimmed V and J ends, which lost 5 bases and 2 bases, there was a span of 10 bases.

The rearrangement links TRBV11-2 to TRBJ1-4, with D uncertain. CDR1 SGHAT and CDR2 FQNNGV come from the germline V gene. Trimming removed 7 bases at V and 8 bases at J, with 14 bases between. The CDR3 covers 13 residues. The CDR3 DNA is TGTGCCAGCAAGCGGGCCCCAGGAGAAAAACTGTTTTTT. This codes for CASKRAPGEKLFF.

The chain employs TRBV5-1 and TRBJ2-5; 7 nucleotides match TRBD1. Germline CDR1 is SGHRS and CDR2 is YFSETQ. This CDR3 contains 14 residues. After removal of 0 bases from V and 5 bases from J, the junction contained 4 bases not matched to a gene. CDR3 DNA sequence: TGCGCCAGCAGCTTGGCAGGGGGTAGGGAGACCCAGTACTTC. The encoded protein is CASSLAGGRETQYF.